This paragraph covers one T cell receptor (beta chain) sequence. Its antigen remains unknown. These data belong to a study of Ad26.COV2.S vaccination and SARS-CoV-2 variants. Study results and caveats: Substantial breadth was reported for post-vaccination spike-specific CD8+ and CD4+ T cells. Vaccine recipients surpassed placebo recipients in spike-specific TCR breadth.

Germline CDR1 is SGHRS and CDR2 is YFSETQ. This CDR3 is built from 15 residues. The junction had 4 bases not matched to a gene; V was cut back by 4 bases and J by 2 bases. Some clones are missing from TCRdb's copy, which holds only in-frame ones; the method was immunoSEQ multiplex PCR. The data contain some 390,000 clones, 75% to 90% of them singletons. Documented treatment: roughly 19 received Ad26.COV2.S at low or high dose, single or two shots; several received placebo; per-sample allocation not given. Day 63 after the first vaccine or placebo injection was the time point for sampling. The chain combines TRBV5-1 with TRBJ2-3; 10 nucleotides agree with TRBD2. The material sequenced was peripheral blood, taken in a trial of Ad26.COV2.S vaccine versus placebo. The sequence was obtained from a person between 18 and 65 years old who received the Ad26.COV2.S COVID-19 vaccine or a placebo. This CDR3 reads CASSTTSGTTDTQYF. DNA of the CDR3: TGCGCCAGCAGCACTACTAGCGGGACCACAGATACGCAGTATTTT.